The clone carrying this T cell receptor beta chain appeared many times. The CDR3 covers 13 residues. V gave up 7 bases and J gave up 7 bases, with 16 bases separating them. This entry belongs to a study of identical twins. TCRdb passed the 5' RACE reads through MiXCR, listing each CDR3 protein once. The sample yields 520,000 or so distinct CDR3 sequences, under 25% seen once. The sample was also linked to a second study, of T cells expressing NK-cell markers. That investigation notes: Top CD8+ clonotypes included the dominant CD3+CD56+NKG2C+ clonotypes in five to seven donors.

Sequences were obtained from CD4+ T cells sorted from blood. The V gene is TRBV12-3 or TRBV12-4, the J gene TRBJ1-2; a weak D match, TRBD1 (6 bases). The sequence came from a woman aged 18-35 years in good health. Written as DNA, the CDR3 is TGTGCCAGCACCCAGGGGCCGGGAAGTGGCTACACCTTC. It codes for CASTQGPGSGYTF.